This TCR beta chain was identified in a study of T cells in Graves' hyperthyroidism and ophthalmopathy. The wider study: Before any treatment, at initial diagnosis, peripheral blood was collected.

This clonotype was seen repeatedly, ten times or more. Amplification yielded TCR beta CDR3 regions, with RNA transcripts as the source. TCR CDR3 underwent first-round RT-PCR with the HTBI primer set. MiXCR, run by TCRdb on the multiplex PCR reads, gives a single entry per CDR3 protein. This table has about 410,000 distinct CDR3 sequences, around 15% appearing once. Ophthalmopathy cases met thresholds of Clinical Activity Score at least 3, NOSPECS grade at least 4 and duration under 3 months. A patient was excluded if there was uncontrolled infection, other autoimmune disease, pregnancy or lactation. It was 8.5 to 10 ml of fresh peripheral blood that supplied the PBMCs. V gave up 7 bases and J gave up 3 bases, with 11 bases separating them. The CDR3 extends over 13 amino acids. Per germline, CDR1 ENHRY and CDR2 SYGVKD.

Sequenced material: blood. The J gene is TRBJ2-3, the V gene TRBV10-3, with D hard to call. This receptor was obtained from a woman in her thirties with Graves' ophthalmopathy. The CDR3 loop is CAINPGVTDTQYF. For the CDR3, the DNA is TGTGCCATCAATCCGGGTGTTACAGATACGCAGTATTTT.